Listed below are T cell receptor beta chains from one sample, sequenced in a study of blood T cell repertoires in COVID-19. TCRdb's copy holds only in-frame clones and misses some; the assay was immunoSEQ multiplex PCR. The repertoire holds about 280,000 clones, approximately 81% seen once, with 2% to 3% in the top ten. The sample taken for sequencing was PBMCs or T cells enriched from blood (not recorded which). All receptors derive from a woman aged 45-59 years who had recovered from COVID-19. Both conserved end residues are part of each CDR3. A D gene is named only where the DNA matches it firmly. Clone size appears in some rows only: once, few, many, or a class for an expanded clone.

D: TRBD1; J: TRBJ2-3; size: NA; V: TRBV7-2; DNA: TGTGCCAGCAGCTCAAGACAGGGGTACCGTCCAGATACGCAGTATTTT; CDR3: CASSSRQGYRPDTQYF
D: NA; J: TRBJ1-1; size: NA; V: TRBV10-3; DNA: TGTGCCACTTGGGGGGGCGCCAACCGGGGCACTGAAGCTTTCTTT; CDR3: CATWGGANRGTEAFF
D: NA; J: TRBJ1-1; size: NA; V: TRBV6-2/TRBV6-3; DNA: TGTGCCAGCAGTTACCAAACAGGGCCGTACACTGAAGCTTTCTTT; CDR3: CASSYQTGPYTEAFF
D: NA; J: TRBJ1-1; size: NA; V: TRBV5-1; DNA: TGCGCCAGCAGCTACCGGGACGGGAGCACTGAAGCTTTCTTT; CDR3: CASSYRDGSTEAFF
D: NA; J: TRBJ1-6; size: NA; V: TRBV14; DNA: TGTGCCAGCAGCCAAGGATTGGGCAGGACTAGTAATTCACCCCTCCACTTT; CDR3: CASSQGLGRTSNSPLHF
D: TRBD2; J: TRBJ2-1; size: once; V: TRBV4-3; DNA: TGCGCCAGCAGCCAAGAGCGGGAGCTGCCTGAGCAGTTCTTC; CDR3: CASSQERELPEQFF
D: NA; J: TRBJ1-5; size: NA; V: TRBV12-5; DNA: TGTGCTAGTGGTTTGGGGGCGATCAATCAGCCCCAGCATTTT; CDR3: CASGLGAINQPQHF
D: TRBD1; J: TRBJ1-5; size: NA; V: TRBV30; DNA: TGTGCCTGGAGCGAACAGGGGCTGGGGCAGCCCCAGCATTTT; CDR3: CAWSEQGLGQPQHF
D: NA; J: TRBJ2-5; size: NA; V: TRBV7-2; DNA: TGTGCCAGCAGCTTAACTGTCGTGCAGGCCCGGCAAGAGACCCAGTACTTC; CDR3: CASSLTVVQARQETQYF
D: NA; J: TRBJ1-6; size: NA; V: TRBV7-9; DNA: TGTGCCAGCAGCTTAGACTATTCACCCCTCCACTTT; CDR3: CASSLDYSPLHF
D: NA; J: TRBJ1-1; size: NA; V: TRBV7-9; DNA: TGTGCCAGCAGCGCCGAACGGGGGGGCCTATCGAACACTGAAGCTTTCTTT; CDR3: CASSAERGGLSNTEAFF
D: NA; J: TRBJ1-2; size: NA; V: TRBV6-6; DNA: TGTGCCAGCAGCCGCGACCGGGACAATTGGGGTGGCTACACCTTC; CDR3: CASSRDRDNWGGYTF
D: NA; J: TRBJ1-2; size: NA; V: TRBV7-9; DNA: TGTGCCAGCAGCTCGACAGGTGGGGTTGGCTACACCTTC; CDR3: CASSSTGGVGYTF
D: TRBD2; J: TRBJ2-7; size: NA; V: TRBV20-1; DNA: TGCAGTGCTAGTTTCGGACTAGCGGGTCCCTACGAGCAGTACTTC; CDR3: CSASFGLAGPYEQYF
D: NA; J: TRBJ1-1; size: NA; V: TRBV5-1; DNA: TGCGCCAGCAGCCCAGACACCCTGAACACTGAAGCTTTCTTT; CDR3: CASSPDTLNTEAFF
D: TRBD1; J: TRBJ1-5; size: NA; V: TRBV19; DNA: TGTGCCAGTATCCTGACAGGGCCTGGCAATCAGCCCCAGCATTTT; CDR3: CASILTGPGNQPQHF
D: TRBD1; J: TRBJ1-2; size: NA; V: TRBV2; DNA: TGTGCCAGCAGTCTTGGGACAGGGCACTATGGCTACACCTTC; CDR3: CASSLGTGHYGYTF
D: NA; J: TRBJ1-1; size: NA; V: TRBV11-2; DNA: TGTGCCAGCAGCCCCCAAATAGTAAACACTGAAGCTTTCTTT; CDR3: CASSPQIVNTEAFF
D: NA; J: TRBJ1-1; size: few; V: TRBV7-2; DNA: TGTGCCAGCAGCTTAGATCAGGGTTGGGACACTGAAGCTTTCTTT; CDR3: CASSLDQGWDTEAFF
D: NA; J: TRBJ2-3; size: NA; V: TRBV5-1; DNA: TGCGCCAGCAGCTTGGGAGGATACACAGATACGCAGTATTTT; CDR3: CASSLGGYTDTQYF
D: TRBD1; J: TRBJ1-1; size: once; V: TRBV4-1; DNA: TGCGCCAGCAGCCAGGGACAGGGGAGAACTGAAGCTTTCTTT; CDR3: CASSQGQGRTEAFF
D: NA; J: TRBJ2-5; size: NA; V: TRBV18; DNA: TGTGCCAGCTCACCGTCCTTAGAGGCGACGGAGACCCAGTACTTC; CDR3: CASSPSLEATETQYF
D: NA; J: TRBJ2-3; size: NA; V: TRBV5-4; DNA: TGTGCCAGCAGGCGGACTCACACAGATACGCAGTATTTT; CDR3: CASRRTHTDTQYF
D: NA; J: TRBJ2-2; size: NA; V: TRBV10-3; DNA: TGTGCCATCAGTGATTTTGACAGGCGTGACACCGGGGAGCTGTTTTTT; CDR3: CAISDFDRRDTGELFF
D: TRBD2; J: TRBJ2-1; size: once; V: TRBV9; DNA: TGTGCCAGCAGCCCCTCGACTAGCTTAGATGAGCAGTTCTTC; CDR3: CASSPSTSLDEQFF
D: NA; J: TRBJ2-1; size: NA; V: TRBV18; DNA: TGTGCCAGCTCACCACGAGACAAGTCCAATGAGCAGTTCTTC; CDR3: CASSPRDKSNEQFF
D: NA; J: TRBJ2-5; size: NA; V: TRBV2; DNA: TGTGCCAGCAGTCGCACCGCAGGGGAGACCCAGTACTTC; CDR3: CASSRTAGETQYF
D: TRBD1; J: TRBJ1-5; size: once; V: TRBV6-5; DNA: TGTGCCAGCAGGATGGACAGGTCCGACAATCAGCCCCAGCATTTT; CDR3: CASRMDRSDNQPQHF
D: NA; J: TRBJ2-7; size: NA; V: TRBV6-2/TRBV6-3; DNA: TGTGCCAGCAGTTTTGCAGGCTACGAGCAGTACTTC; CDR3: CASSFAGYEQYF
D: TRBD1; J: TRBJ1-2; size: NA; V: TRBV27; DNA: TGTGCCACCCATAATACAGGGGGCGCTGGCTACACCTTC; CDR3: CATHNTGGAGYTF
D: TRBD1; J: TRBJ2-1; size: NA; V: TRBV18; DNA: TGTGCCAGCTCGACCACTTGGACAGGGAACAATGAGCAGTTCTTC; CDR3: CASSTTWTGNNEQFF
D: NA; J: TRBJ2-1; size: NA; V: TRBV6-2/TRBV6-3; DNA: TGTGCCAGCAGTTGGGCGCGGGTTTTATACAATGAGCAGTTCTTC; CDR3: CASSWARVLYNEQFF
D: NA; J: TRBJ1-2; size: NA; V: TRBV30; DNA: TGTGCCTGGAGTGTAAGGGGAAGAGGCTATGGCTACACCTTC; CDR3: CAWSVRGRGYGYTF
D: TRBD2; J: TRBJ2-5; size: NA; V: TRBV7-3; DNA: TGTGCCAGCAGCTTACAAGCGGGGGGCCAAGAGACCCAGTACTTC; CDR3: CASSLQAGGQETQYF
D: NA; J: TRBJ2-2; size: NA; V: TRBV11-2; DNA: TGTGCCAGCAGCTTCCAGCGGGCGAACACCGGGGAGCTGTTTTTT; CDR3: CASSFQRANTGELFF
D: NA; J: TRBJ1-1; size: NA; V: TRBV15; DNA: TGTGCCACCGCCTTAAAGCTGAACACTGAAGCTTTCTTT; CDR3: CATALKLNTEAFF
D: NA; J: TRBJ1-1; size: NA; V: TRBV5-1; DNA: TGCGCCAGCAGCCCACAGGCCAGGGCGAACACTGAAGCTTTCTTT; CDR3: CASSPQARANTEAFF
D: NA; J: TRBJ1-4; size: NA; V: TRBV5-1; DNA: TGCGCCAGCAGCTTGGCCACGTTAGGAGTCAATAATGAAAAACTGTTTTTT; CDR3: CASSLATLGVNNEKLFF
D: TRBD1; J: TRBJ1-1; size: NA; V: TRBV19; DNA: TGTGCCAGTAACAGGGGGCAGAGTCGCTCTGAAGCTTTCTTT; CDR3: CASNRGQSRSEAFF
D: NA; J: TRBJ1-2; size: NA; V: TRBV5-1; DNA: TGCGCCAGCAGCCCAGCGACGGGTCCTAGCTATGGCTACACCTTC; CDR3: CASSPATGPSYGYTF
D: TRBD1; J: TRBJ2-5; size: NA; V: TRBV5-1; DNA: TGCGCCAGCAGCATTGGACAGGGCGAGACCCAGTACTTC; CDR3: CASSIGQGETQYF
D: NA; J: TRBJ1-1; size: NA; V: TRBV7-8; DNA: TGTGCCAGCAGCTTAGCGGTGGGAGTGAACACTGAAGCTTTCTTT; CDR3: CASSLAVGVNTEAFF
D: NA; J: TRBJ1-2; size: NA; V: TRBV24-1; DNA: TGTGCCACCTCGGACAGCGATGGCTACACCTTC; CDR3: CATSDSDGYTF
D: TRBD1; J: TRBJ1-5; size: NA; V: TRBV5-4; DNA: TGTGCCAGCAGCTCGGGGACAGGGGGGGATCAGCCCCAGCATTTT; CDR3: CASSSGTGGDQPQHF
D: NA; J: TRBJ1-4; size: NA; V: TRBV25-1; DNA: TGTGCCAGCAGTGAAACACCCGCAACTAATGAAAAACTGTTTTTT; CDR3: CASSETPATNEKLFF
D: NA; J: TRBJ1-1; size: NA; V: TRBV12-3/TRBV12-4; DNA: TGTGCCAGCAGCCGGACAGAGAACACTGAAGCTTTCTTT; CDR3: CASSRTENTEAFF
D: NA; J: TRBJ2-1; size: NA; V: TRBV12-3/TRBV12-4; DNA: TGTGCCAGCAGTCCCCTCAATGAGCAGTTCTTC; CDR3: CASSPLNEQFF
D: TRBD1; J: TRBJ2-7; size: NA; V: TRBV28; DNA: TGTGCCAGCACCTACCCGGGGGGACAGGGATCCTACGAGCAGTACTTC; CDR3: CASTYPGGQGSYEQYF
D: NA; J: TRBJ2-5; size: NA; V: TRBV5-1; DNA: TGCGCCAGCAGTCTCGGGGGTGGGGAGACCCAGTACTTC; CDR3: CASSLGGGETQYF
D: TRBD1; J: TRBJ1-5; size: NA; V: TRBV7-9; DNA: TGTGCCAGCAGCTTAGTAGGGGGACAGGGGTTGCGTCAGCCCCAGCATTTT; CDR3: CASSLVGGQGLRQPQHF
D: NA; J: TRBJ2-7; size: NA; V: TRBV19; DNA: TGTGCCAGTAGTGAGGGTCCCGAGCAGTACTTC; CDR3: CASSEGPEQYF
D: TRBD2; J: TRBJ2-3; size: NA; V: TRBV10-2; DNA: TGCGCCAGCAATCCAGCGGGGGGCACAGATACGCAGTATTTT; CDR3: CASNPAGGTDTQYF
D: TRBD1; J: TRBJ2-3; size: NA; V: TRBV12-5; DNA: TGTGCTAGTGGTAACAGGGGACGGCAACTCCCTAGCACAGATACGCAGTATTTT; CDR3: CASGNRGRQLPSTDTQYF